This T cell receptor beta chain was sequenced during a study of neurological immune-mediated disorders. In TCRdb, the 5' RACE reads were re-called with MiXCR into one record per CDR3 protein. The table has 60,000 to 70,000 distinct CDR3 sequences, roughly 5.6% seen once. Study results and caveats: Falling below healthy controls, multiple sclerosis showed the least TCR clonal expansion, while HTLV-1-associated myelopathy showed the most. Phylogenetic analysis grouped 18 of 34 multiple sclerosis patients' repertoires together, suggesting a possible repertoire signature. The absence of any CDR3 amino acid sequence shared by expanded clones across subjects suggests that repertoires were private in all groups.

This clonotype occurred many times. Its target is unknown. The CDR3 totals 15 residues. Trimming removed 8 bases from V and 3 bases from J, with 20 bases in between. CDR1 is DFQATT, CDR2 SNEGSKA, per germline (reference sequence). V gene TRBV20-1 combines with J gene TRBJ2-1; TRBD2 might be the D (7 bases). What was sequenced was PBMCs. The receptor was derived from a human donor with multiple sclerosis. The donor label of this sample is uncertain. This CDR3 is CSPHQGGGLYNEQFF. The CDR3 DNA reads TGCAGTCCCCACCAGGGCGGGGGCCTCTACAATGAGCAGTTCTTC.